This T cell receptor beta chain came from a study of blood T cells in healthy people across ages. From germline, CDR1 is SNHLY and CDR2 FYNNEI. Trimming left V 4 bases short and J 4 bases short, with 13 bases between. The CDR3 contains 14 residues. The use of a sample-barcoded 5' primer and a J-beta primer mix characterized a second PCR of roughly 6 to 11 cycles. From the 5' RACE reads, TCRdb called clonotypes with MiXCR, one entry per CDR3 protein. The sample shows about 600,000 distinct CDR3 sequences, 40% to 50% of them seen only once. Sequences were obtained from blood. This receptor was obtained from an elderly man in good health. V is TRBV2 and J is TRBJ1-2; D perhaps matches TRBD1 (5 bases). The CDR3 protein is CASSVWGEGYGYTF. For the CDR3, the DNA is TGTGCCAGCAGTGTTTGGGGGGAAGGCTATGGCTACACCTTC.